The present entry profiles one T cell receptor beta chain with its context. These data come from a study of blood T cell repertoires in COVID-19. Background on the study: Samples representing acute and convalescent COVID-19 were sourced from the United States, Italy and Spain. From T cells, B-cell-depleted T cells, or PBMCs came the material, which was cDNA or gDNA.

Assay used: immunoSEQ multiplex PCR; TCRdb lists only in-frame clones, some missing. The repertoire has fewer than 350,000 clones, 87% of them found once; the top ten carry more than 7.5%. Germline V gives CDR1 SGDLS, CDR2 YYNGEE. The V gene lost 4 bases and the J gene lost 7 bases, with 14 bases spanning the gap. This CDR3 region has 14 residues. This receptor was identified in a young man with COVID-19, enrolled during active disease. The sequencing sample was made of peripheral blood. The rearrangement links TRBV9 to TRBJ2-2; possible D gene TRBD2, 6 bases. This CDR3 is CASSTRGLFGELFF. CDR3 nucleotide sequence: TGTGCCAGCAGCACAAGGGGACTTTTCGGGGAGCTGTTTTTT.